The 26 T cell receptor beta chains below were found in one sample sequenced in a study of spatial heterogeneity in lung cancer. MiXCR, run by TCRdb on the 5' RACE reads, gives a single entry per CDR3 protein. The repertoire holds about 82,000 distinct CDR3 sequences, 10% to 15% seen once, with 3.5% to 5.5% in the top ten. Time point indicated: sample taken at primary tumor resection. Material for sequencing was whole RNA from tumor, nontumor lung or frozen PBMC, left unsorted. The specimen was PBMCs, collected at surgery. These receptors were obtained from a male donor with early-stage non-small cell lung cancer.

In its sample, this clonotype was seen a few times. This chain uses TRBV6-2 or TRBV6-3 with TRBJ2-5; D is ambiguous. The germline V and J ends were trimmed by 5 bases and 1 base, with 11 bases remaining between them. The CDR3 contains 14 residues. Germline CDR1 and CDR2: MNHEY and SVGEGT. CDR3 nucleotides: TGTGCCAGCAGTGATTCCGGCCTCCAAGAGACCCAGTACTTC. Translated, it gives CASSDSGLQETQYF.

The chain is built from TRBV7-9 and TRBJ2-7; the D gene is possibly TRBD1 (6 bases). Trimming took off 2 bases at V and 2 bases at J, with 13 bases between the two ends. Germline CDR1 SEHNR, CDR2 FQNEAQ (reference sequence). The CDR3 sequence is 15 residues long. For the CDR3, the DNA is TGTGCCAGCAGCTTATCGGGCAGGGGCCCCTACGAGCAGTACTTC. Amino acid sequence: CASSLSGRGPYEQYF. Based on the CDR3 plus reference TRBV7-9 and TRBJ2-7, the full variable domain is DTGVSQNPRHKITKRGQNVTFRCDPISEHNRLYWYRQTLGQGPEFLTYFQNEAQLEKSRLLSDRFSAERPKGSFSTLEIQRTEQGDSAMYLCASSLSGRGPYEQYFGPGTRLTVT.

Only a few counts were recorded for this clonotype. The chain is built from TRBV5-1 and TRBJ1-1, with TRBD1 identical over 7 bases. J was trimmed by 0 bases and V by 3 bases; bases with no gene match: 2. Germline V gene lookup returns CDR1 SGHRS and CDR2 YFSETQ. There are 14 residues in the CDR3. The CDR3 region has the DNA TGCGCCAGCAGCTCGGGACAGATGAACACTGAAGCTTTCTTT. This codes for CASSSGQMNTEAFF.

This clonotype was observed a few times. The chain couples TRBV5-1 to TRBJ1-2; D uncertain. The CDR3 has 16 residues. Per the germline V gene, CDR1 is SGHRS and CDR2 is YFSETQ. Trimming left V 0 bases short and J 0 bases short, with 12 bases between. The CDR3 protein is CASSLDQRTANYGYTF. The CDR3 nucleotides are TGCGCCAGCAGCTTGGATCAGCGGACGGCTAACTATGGCTACACCTTC.

This clonotype was observed a few times. The chain uses TRBV10-3 and TRBJ1-2; D may be TRBD1 (6 bases). Germline CDR1 is ENHRY and CDR2 is SYGVKD. V was pared by 4 bases and J by 5 bases, with 14 bases between. CDR3 size: 14 residues. The CDR3 reads CAISVSDRSYGYTF. CDR3 coding DNA: TGTGCCATCAGTGTTTCAGACAGGTCTTATGGCTACACCTTC.

As DNA, the CDR3 is TGTGCCAGCAGTGCGTATTGGGACGGTGGAAATCAGCCCCAGCATTTT. It translates to CASSAYWDGGNQPQHF. This chain uses TRBV6-1 with TRBJ1-5; TRBD1 is a possible D gene (5 bases). The length of the CDR3 is 16 residues. Germline CDR1 is MNHNS and CDR2 is SASEGT. The V and J ends lost 4 bases and 4 bases respectively, with 17 bases between them.

The chain has TRBV2 and TRBJ2-3, with D uncertain. Germline V gene data show CDR1 as SNHLY and CDR2 as FYNNEI. V lost 2 bases, J lost 3 bases, and 3 bases lay in between. The CDR3 contains 12 residues. Here the CDR3 reads CASSELTDTQYF. In nucleotides, the CDR3 is TGTGCCAGCAGTGAACTAACAGATACGCAGTATTTT.

The chain combines TRBV14 with TRBJ1-2; D remains ambiguous. V lost 0 bases, J lost 8 bases, and 10 bases lay in between. The CDR3 loop spans 13 amino acids. Germline V gene data show CDR1 as SGHDN and CDR2 as FVKESK. CDR3 region: CASSQDRYGGYTF. As DNA, the CDR3 is TGTGCCAGCAGCCAAGATAGATACGGCGGCTACACCTTC. Drawing the rest from reference TRBV14 and TRBJ1-2, the complete variable domain is EAGVTQFPSHSVIEKGQTVTLRCDPISGHDNLYWYRRVMGKEIKFLLHFVKESKQDESGMPNNRFLAERTGGTYSTLKVQPAELEDSGVYFCASSQDRYGGYTFGSGTRLTVV.

This clonotype has a count of ten or more. The V call is TRBV19, the J call TRBJ1-5; possibly TRBD1 for D (5 bases). CDR1 and CDR2 from the germline V gene are LNHDA and SQIVND (reference sequence). Trimming left V 8 bases short and J 7 bases short, with 24 bases between. The CDR3 extends over 16 amino acids. CDR3 sequence: CASFPRGLREDQPQHF. CDR3 DNA: TGTGCCAGTTTTCCACGGGGCTTACGGGAGGACCAGCCCCAGCATTTT. Drawing the rest from reference TRBV19 and TRBJ1-5, the complete variable domain is DGGITQSPKYLFRKEGQNVTLSCEQNLNHDAMYWYRQDPGQGLRLIYYSQIVNDFQKGDIAEGYSVSREKKESFPLTVTSAQKNPTAFYLCASFPRGLREDQPQHFGDGTRLSIL.

V and J are TRBV19 and TRBJ1-1; D unresolved. This CDR3 contains 12 residues. The germline CDR1 and CDR2 sequences are LNHDA and SQIVND (reference sequence). V lost 4 bases and J lost 2, with 5 bases in between. The CDR3 DNA follows: TGTGCCAGTAGTACCTACAACACTGAAGCTTTCTTT. Amino acids: CASSTYNTEAFF.

The table lists this clonotype with a few counts. The J gene is TRBJ1-4, the V gene TRBV29-1; 8 bases are a match to TRBD1. Losses at the gene ends were 1 base for V and 7 bases for J; bases not matched to a gene: 5. The germline gives CDR1 SQVTM, CDR2 ANQGSEA. This CDR3 is 14 amino acids long. The CDR3 nucleotides are TGCAGCGTTGAAGGGACAGGGTTAGGTGAAAAACTGTTTTTT. Translated: CSVEGTGLGEKLFF.

The chain joins TRBV3-1 to TRBJ2-1, with 11 bases aligning to TRBD2. Germline assignment: CDR1 LGHDT and CDR2 YNNKEL (reference sequence). This CDR3 comprises 16 residues. The junction had 7 bases not matched to a gene; V was cut back by 4 bases and J by 5 bases. The CDR3 region is CASSPGLAEPHNEQFF. The CDR3 DNA reads TGTGCCAGCAGCCCGGGACTAGCGGAACCCCACAATGAGCAGTTCTTC.

The sample holds many counts of this clonotype. The chain is built from TRBV7-3 and TRBJ1-2; TRBD1 matches 8 bases. The CDR3 is made up of 16 amino acids. Per germline, CDR1 SGHTA and CDR2 FQGTGA. The V gene end was trimmed by 3 bases and the J gene end by 0 bases; junction bases not matched to a gene: 6. Here the CDR3 DNA reads TGTGCCAGCAGCTTCTCGGACAGGGCAGCTAACTATGGCTACACCTTC. Residues: CASSFSDRAANYGYTF.

This clonotype turned up a few times. The V and J genes are TRBV5-1 and TRBJ1-1; D is unresolved. Germline V gene lookup returns CDR1 SGHRS and CDR2 YFSETQ. The V end lost 2 bases, the J end lost 4 bases, and 9 bases lay between the germline ends. CDR3 size: 13 residues. The CDR3 region is CASSLRRGTEAFF. The DNA for the CDR3 is TGCGCCAGCAGCTTAAGGCGGGGCACTGAAGCTTTCTTT.

The gene calls are TRBV2 and TRBJ2-1, with 7 bases identical to TRBD1. This CDR3 is built from 16 residues. The J segment lost 8 bases and the V segment lost 3 bases, leaving 13 bases of the junction unmatched. Germline CDR1 reads SNHLY; CDR2 reads FYNNEI. Here the CDR3 reads CASSDGRGWLLDEQFF. The CDR3 DNA follows: TGTGCCAGCAGTGACGGCAGGGGGTGGCTTTTGGATGAGCAGTTCTTC.

V gene TRBV6-5 combines with J gene TRBJ1-2; a possible D gene is TRBD1 (5 bases). Looked up from germline, CDR1 is MNHEY and CDR2 is SVGAGI. V was clipped by 7 bases and J by 1 base, with 16 bases between them. The CDR3 totals 15 residues. The CDR3 DNA sequence: TGTGCCAGCACCACCGCTTTCAGGGATAACTATGGCTACACCTTC. Residues: CASTTAFRDNYGYTF.

The chain is built from TRBV7-2 and TRBJ2-7, with D perhaps TRBD2 (6 bases). CDR3 length equals 15 residues. V was clipped by 5 bases and J by 2 bases, with 16 bases between them. Germline V gene lookup returns CDR1 SGHTA and CDR2 FQGNSA. The CDR3 sequence: CASSPRGVGPYEQYF. CDR3 DNA sequence: TGTGCCAGCAGCCCCCGCGGGGTAGGTCCCTACGAGCAGTACTTC. The full variable domain, rest sourced from reference TRBV7-2 and TRBJ2-7, is GAGVSQSPSNKVTEKGKDVELRCDPISGHTALYWYRQSLGQGLEFLIYFQGNSAPDKSGLPSDRFSAERTGGSVSTLTIQRTQQEDSAVYLCASSPRGVGPYEQYFGPGTRLTVT.

In its sample, this clonotype was seen a few times. The J gene is TRBJ2-1, the V gene TRBV29-1; 10 bases agree with TRBD2. Germline V gene sequence: CDR1 SQVTM, CDR2 ANQGSEA. The CDR3 has 14 amino acids. With V trimmed by 7 bases and J by 7 bases, 10 bases remained unmatched. CDR3 sequence reads: CSGCPSGSCNEQFF. CDR3 DNA sequence: TGCAGCGGTTGCCCTAGCGGGAGCTGTAATGAGCAGTTCTTC.

This clonotype was counted at least ten times. The V gene is TRBV2, the J gene TRBJ1-1; a possible D gene is TRBD1 (5 bases). Trimming took 2 bases from V and 3 from J, leaving 13 bases between them. Germline V lookup: CDR1 SNHLY, CDR2 FYNNEI. This CDR3 has 15 residues. The DNA of the CDR3 is TGTGCCAGCAGTGAATCACGGGGGGGGGACACTGAAGCTTTCTTT. Translating it yields CASSESRGGDTEAFF.

This clonotype was seen ten or more times. The rearrangement links TRBV5-5 to TRBJ2-1, with a tentative D call TRBD1 (6 bases). Trimming took off 4 bases at V and 3 bases at J, with 11 bases between the two ends. The CDR3 has 14 amino acids. Germline CDR1 is SGHKS and CDR2 is YYEKEE (reference sequence). CDR3 nucleotides: TGTGCCAGCAGCCTAGGACAGAACTACAATGAGCAGTTCTTC. Amino acids: CASSLGQNYNEQFF.

The V gene is TRBV6-1, the J gene TRBJ1-2; D is ambiguous. Per the germline V gene, CDR1 is MNHNS and CDR2 is SASEGT. The CDR3 has 13 residues. With 4 bases removed from V and 4 bases from J, the gap between germline ends came to 10 bases. CDR3 sequence (DNA): TGTGCCAGCAGTGCCTTGGTCGTCTATGGCTACACCTTC. This encodes CASSALVVYGYTF.

The V gene is TRBV7-9, the J gene TRBJ2-7; D is unclear. The CDR3 consists of 9 residues. The germline V gene has CDR1 SEHNR and CDR2 FQNEAQ (reference sequence). The ends were cut back, 7 bases at V and 6 bases at J, with 4 bases in the middle. The CDR3 loop is CASKSEQYF. CDR3 coding DNA: TGTGCCAGCAAGTCCGAGCAGTACTTC.

The chain has TRBV20-1 and TRBJ1-1; D unresolved. Between the trimmed V and J ends, which lost 0 bases and 3 bases, there was a span of 14 bases. Germline CDR1 reads DFQATT; CDR2 reads SNEGSKA (reference sequence). The length of the CDR3 is 15 residues. The chain's CDR3 is CSARDHGGLDTEAFF. In nucleotides, the CDR3 is TGCAGTGCTAGAGATCATGGCGGGCTAGACACTGAAGCTTTCTTT.

This clonotype was observed a handful of times. V is TRBV14 and J is TRBJ1-1; D may be TRBD1 (5 bases). Trimming left V 5 bases short and J 11 bases short, with 15 bases between. The CDR3 spans 12 residues. Germline assignment: CDR1 SGHDN and CDR2 FVKESK. The CDR3 DNA sequence: TGTGCCAGCAGCTTTACCGGGACGAGCGCTTTCTTT. This encodes CASSFTGTSAFF.

This clonotype was counted only a few times. V is TRBV27 and J is TRBJ2-7; D is unresolved. Trimming took off 5 bases at V and 2 bases at J, with 13 bases between the two ends. Germline V gene data show CDR1 as MNHEY and CDR2 as SMNVEV (reference sequence). The length of the CDR3 is 14 residues. CDR3 DNA sequence: TGTGCCAGCAGTCCCTCGGGCGGAACCTACGAGCAGTACTTC. This encodes CASSPSGGTYEQYF.

This clonotype was detected ten times or more. One end of the junction varies from germline; a read error may be responsible. This rearrangement joins TRBV5-1 to TRBJ1-1, with D unresolved. Germline CDR1 reads SGHRS; CDR2 reads YFSETQ. This CDR3 spans 13 amino acids. The CDR3 is CASSLEVNTEAFF. The CDR3 DNA sequence: TGTGCCAGCAGCTTGGAGGTGAACACTGAAGCTTTCTTT.